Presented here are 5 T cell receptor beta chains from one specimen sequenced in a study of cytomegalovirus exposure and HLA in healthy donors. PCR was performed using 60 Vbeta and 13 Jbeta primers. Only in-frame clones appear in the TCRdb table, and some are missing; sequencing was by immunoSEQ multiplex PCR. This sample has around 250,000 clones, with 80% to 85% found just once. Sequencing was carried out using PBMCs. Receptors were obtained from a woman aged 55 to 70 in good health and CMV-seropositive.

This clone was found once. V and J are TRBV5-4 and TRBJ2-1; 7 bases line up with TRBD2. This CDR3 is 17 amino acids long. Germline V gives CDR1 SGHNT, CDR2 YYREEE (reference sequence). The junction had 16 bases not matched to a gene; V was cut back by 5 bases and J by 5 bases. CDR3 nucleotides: TGTGCCAGCAGTCCAAAAAGCGGGGACTTAAGGGACAATGAGCAGTTCTTC. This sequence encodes CASSPKSGDLRDNEQFF. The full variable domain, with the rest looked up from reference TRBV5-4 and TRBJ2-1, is ETGVTQSPTHLIKTRGQQVTLRCSSQSGHNTVSWYQQALGQGPQFIFQYYREEENGRGNFPPRFSGLQFPNYSSELNVNALELDDSALYLCASSPKSGDLRDNEQFFGPGTRLTVL.

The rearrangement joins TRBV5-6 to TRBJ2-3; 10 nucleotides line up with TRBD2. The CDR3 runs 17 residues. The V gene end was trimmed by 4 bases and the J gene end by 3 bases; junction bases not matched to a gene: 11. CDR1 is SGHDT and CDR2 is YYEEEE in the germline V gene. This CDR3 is CASSRLAGDVGTDTQYF. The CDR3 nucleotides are TGTGCCAGCAGCAGGCTAGCGGGAGACGTGGGTACAGATACGCAGTATTTT.

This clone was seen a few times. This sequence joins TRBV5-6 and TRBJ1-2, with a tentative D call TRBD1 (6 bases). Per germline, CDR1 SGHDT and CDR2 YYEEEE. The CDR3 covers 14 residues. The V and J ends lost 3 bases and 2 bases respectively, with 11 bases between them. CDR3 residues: CASSSLDRNYGYTF. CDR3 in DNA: TGTGCCAGCAGCTCCCTTGACAGGAACTATGGCTACACCTTC.

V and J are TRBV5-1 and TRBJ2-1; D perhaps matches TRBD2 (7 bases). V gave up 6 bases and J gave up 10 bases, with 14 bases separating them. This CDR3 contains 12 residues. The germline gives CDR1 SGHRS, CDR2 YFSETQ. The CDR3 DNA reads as TGCGCCAGCACCCGGGGGGCCGAGGAGCAGTTCTTC. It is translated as CASTRGAEEQFF.

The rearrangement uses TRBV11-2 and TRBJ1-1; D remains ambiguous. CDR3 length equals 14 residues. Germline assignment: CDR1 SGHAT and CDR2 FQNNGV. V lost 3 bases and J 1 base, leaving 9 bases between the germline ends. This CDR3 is CASSFDQANTEAFF. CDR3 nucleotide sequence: TGTGCCAGCAGCTTCGATCAGGCGAACACTGAAGCTTTCTTT.